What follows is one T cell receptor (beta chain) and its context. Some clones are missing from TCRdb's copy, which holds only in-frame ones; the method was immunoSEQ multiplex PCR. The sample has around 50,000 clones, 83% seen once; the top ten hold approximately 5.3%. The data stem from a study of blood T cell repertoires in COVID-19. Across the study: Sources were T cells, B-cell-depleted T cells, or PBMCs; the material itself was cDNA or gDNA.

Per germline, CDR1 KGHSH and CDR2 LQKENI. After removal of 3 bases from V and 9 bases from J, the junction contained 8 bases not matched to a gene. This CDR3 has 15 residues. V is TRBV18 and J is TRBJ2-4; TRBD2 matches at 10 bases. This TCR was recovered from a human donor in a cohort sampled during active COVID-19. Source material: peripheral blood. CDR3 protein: CASSPATSGDGIQYF. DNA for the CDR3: TGTGCCAGCTCACCGGCTACTAGCGGGGACGGCATTCAGTACTTC.